These 22 T cell receptor beta chains came from one sample sequenced in a study of T cells after yellow fever vaccination. A single record per CDR3 protein comes from TCRdb applying MiXCR to the 5' RACE reads. This sample has about 220,000 distinct CDR3 sequences, with more than 3% found just once. Sequences were derived from CD4+ T cells sorted from PBMCs, sampled 10 days after the yellow fever booster vaccination. Every receptor here comes from a man aged 18 to 29 who received the YFV17D yellow fever vaccine.

This clonotype has ten or more counts. The chain employs TRBV29-1 and TRBJ2-5, with D uncertain. This CDR3 is 12 amino acids long. V lost 4 bases and J 0 bases, leaving 6 bases between the germline ends. CDR1 and CDR2 from the germline V gene are SQVTM and ANQGSEA. CDR3 region: CSVARNQETQYF. The CDR3 coding sequence is TGCAGCGTTGCCAGAAACCAAGAGACCCAGTACTTC. The full variable domain, its missing parts supplied by reference TRBV29-1 and TRBJ2-5, is SAVISQKPSRDICQRGTSLTIQCQVDSQVTMMFWYRQQPGQSLTLIATANQGSEATYESGFVIDKFPISRPNLTFSTLTVSNMSPEDSSIYLCSVARNQETQYFGPGTRLLVL.

The chain carries TRBV5-1 and TRBJ2-3, with TRBD1 matching over 7 bases. The CDR3 spans 15 residues. J lost 6 bases, V lost 3 bases, and 10 bases had no gene match. CDR1 is SGHRS, CDR2 YFSETQ, per germline. The CDR3 reads CASSYNRGRGDTQYF. Written as DNA, the CDR3 is TGCGCCAGCAGCTATAACAGGGGCCGAGGGGATACGCAGTATTTT.

The chain employs TRBV12-3 or TRBV12-4 and TRBJ2-5; no reliable D call. The V end lost 1 base, the J end lost 2 bases, and 11 bases lay between the germline ends. CDR3 length equals 15 residues. CDR3 in amino acids: CASSLGSLEQETQYF. DNA of the CDR3: TGTGCCAGCAGTTTAGGCTCGCTAGAACAAGAGACCCAGTACTTC.

This clonotype was detected many times. The chain combines TRBV5-1 with TRBJ1-6; 7 bases fit TRBD1. Trimming at V came to 5 bases and at J to 2 bases, leaving 7 bases not matched to a gene. Germline V lookup: CDR1 SGHRS, CDR2 YFSETQ. The CDR3 runs to 16 residues. CDR3 residues: CASRPRDSAYNSPLHF. The CDR3 DNA follows: TGCGCCAGCAGGCCGAGGGACAGCGCCTATAATTCACCCCTCCACTTT.

The genes are TRBV29-1 and TRBJ2-5; 10 nucleotides line up with TRBD1. This CDR3 region has 13 residues. Germline CDR1 and CDR2: SQVTM and ANQGSEA. J was trimmed by 6 bases and V by 2 bases; bases with no gene match: 3. The CDR3 protein is CSVERGQGKTQYF. CDR3 nucleotides: TGCAGCGTTGAAAGGGGACAGGGGAAGACCCAGTACTTC.

This chain connects TRBV18 to TRBJ1-6; possibly TRBD1 for D (5 bases). The CDR3 contains 16 residues. Germline V gene data show CDR1 as KGHSH and CDR2 as LQKENI. V was cut by 0 bases and J by 7 bases, with 13 bases left in between. CDR3 sequence: CASSPPIWAGNSPLHF. The CDR3 nucleotides are TGTGCCAGCTCACCACCTATCTGGGCAGGGAATTCACCCCTCCACTTT.

This clonotype was seen more than once but under ten times. The rearrangement links TRBV19 to TRBJ2-1; 13 bases are a match to TRBD2. Germline CDR1 LNHDA, CDR2 SQIVND (reference sequence). This CDR3 spans 15 amino acids. V was pared by 8 bases and J by 8 bases, with 9 bases of the junction left unmatched. The CDR3 sequence is CASSLGTSGVYEQFF. CDR3 in DNA: TGTGCCAGTTCCCTGGGGACTAGCGGGGTATATGAGCAGTTCTTC.

The chain has TRBV28 and TRBJ1-1, with D possibly matching TRBD1 (5 bases). CDR1 MDHEN and CDR2 SYDVKM come from the germline V gene. The CDR3 extends over 15 amino acids. The germline V and J ends were trimmed by 8 bases and 1 base, with 17 bases remaining between them. CDR3 nucleotide sequence: TGTGCCAGCCTATCTGGGGCAGGGACGAACACTGAAGCTTTCTTT. Its protein product is CASLSGAGTNTEAFF.

This chain uses TRBV6-5 with TRBJ2-1, with D possibly being TRBD1 (5 bases). V was shortened by 4 bases and J by 2 bases, with 9 bases between the two germline ends. Germline assignment: CDR1 MNHEY and CDR2 SVGAGI. The CDR3 loop spans 14 amino acids. In nucleotides, the CDR3 is TGTGCCAGCAGTTCGACAGCAGCCTACAATGAGCAGTTCTTC. It is translated as CASSSTAAYNEQFF.

V and J are TRBV6-2 or TRBV6-3 and TRBJ1-5; tentative D call: TRBD1 (5 bases). The CDR3 is 17 amino acids. The V gene's germline CDR1 is MNHEY and CDR2 SVGEGT. Trimming shortened V by 7 bases and J by 4 bases, and 23 bases separated the two germline ends. The CDR3 nucleotides are TGTGCCAGCACTGCCAGACAGTTGGTTTCATGGAATCAGCCCCAGCATTTT. It codes for CASTARQLVSWNQPQHF.

The table lists this clonotype with many counts. The gene calls are TRBV18 and TRBJ1-3; D unclear. Per the germline V gene, CDR1 is KGHSH and CDR2 is LQKENI. The V end lost 5 bases, the J end lost 0 bases, and 8 bases lay between the germline ends. There are 14 residues in the CDR3. The CDR3 loop is CASSGDHSGNTIYF. The CDR3 DNA sequence: TGTGCCAGCTCAGGCGATCACTCTGGAAACACCATATATTTT. Drawing the rest from reference TRBV18 and TRBJ1-3, the complete variable domain is NAGVMQNPRHLVRRRGQEARLRCSPMKGHSHVYWYRQLPEEGLKFMVYLQKENIIDESGMPKERFSAEFPKEGPSILRIQQVVRGDSAAYFCASSGDHSGNTIYFGEGSWLTVV.

V is TRBV20-1 and J is TRBJ2-3; TRBD1 is a possible D gene (6 bases). Trimming removed 6 bases at V and 0 bases at J, with 10 bases between. Germline loops: CDR1 DFQATT, CDR2 SNEGSKA (reference sequence). This CDR3 has 13 residues. This CDR3 is CSAWTDSTDTQYF. The CDR3, as DNA: TGCAGTGCCTGGACAGACAGCACAGATACGCAGTATTTT.

V usage is TRBV6-2 or TRBV6-3 and J usage is TRBJ2-5; no reliable D call. This CDR3 is 14 amino acids long. V was cut by 0 bases and J by 5 bases, with 10 bases left in between. Germline assignment: CDR1 MNHEY and CDR2 SVGEGT. Written as DNA, the CDR3 is TGTGCCAGCAGTTACTCGAACATTCTGGAGACCCAGTACTTC. Residues: CASSYSNILETQYF.

The chain is built from TRBV7-2 and TRBJ2-5; unclear D gene. The length of the CDR3 is 12 residues. V lost 5 bases, J lost 10 bases, and 14 bases lay in between. CDR1 is SGHTA, CDR2 FQGNSA, per germline. The CDR3 DNA reads as TGTGCCAGCAGCCCCTCCCTAGAGGACCAGTACTTC. This sequence encodes CASSPSLEDQYF. The whole variable domain, remainder taken from reference TRBV7-2 and TRBJ2-5, is GAGVSQSPSNKVTEKGKDVELRCDPISGHTALYWYRQSLGQGLEFLIYFQGNSAPDKSGLPSDRFSAERTGGSVSTLTIQRTQQEDSAVYLCASSPSLEDQYFGPGTRLLVL.

This clonotype appeared a few times. CDR3: CASSRQDSPLHF. The CDR3 coding sequence is TGTGCCAGCAGTAGGCAGGATTCACCCCTCCACTTT. The gene calls are TRBV6-6 and TRBJ1-6; unclear D gene. Germline CDR1 and CDR2: MNHNY and SVGAGI (reference sequence). V shed 5 bases and J shed 8 bases, with 7 bases lying between them. This CDR3 spans 12 amino acids.

The rearrangement uses TRBV20-1 and TRBJ2-3, with 8 bases aligning to TRBD1. After removal of 3 bases from V and 4 bases from J, the junction contained 6 bases not matched to a gene. CDR3 length: 14 residues. Germline lookup yields CDR1 DFQATT and CDR2 SNEGSKA (reference sequence). This chain's CDR3 is CSARQGARADTQYF. CDR3 in DNA: TGCAGTGCTAGGCAGGGGGCGCGAGCAGATACGCAGTATTTT.

Ten or more counts support this clonotype. The chain links TRBV5-1 to TRBJ1-5, with 8 positions matching TRBD1. V dropped 5 bases and J dropped 6; count of bases not matched to a gene: 7. Germline CDR1 reads SGHRS; CDR2 reads YFSETQ. The CDR3 contains 14 residues. CDR3 in DNA: TGCGCCAGCAGTAAACAGGGGGTCGGTCAGCCCCAGCATTTT. Translating gives CASSKQGVGQPQHF.

This clonotype has only a few counts. The rearrangement uses TRBV7-2 and TRBJ1-3; D is uncertain. The V end lost 1 base, the J end lost 0 bases, and 10 bases lay between the germline ends. Germline values: CDR1 SGHTA, CDR2 FQGNSA. This CDR3 contains 16 residues. CDR3 in amino acids: CASSLVFGHSGNTIYF. The CDR3 DNA reads TGTGCCAGCAGCTTAGTATTCGGGCACTCTGGAAACACCATATATTTT.

This clonotype turned up a few times. This rearrangement joins TRBV12-3 or TRBV12-4 to TRBJ1-2; perhaps TRBD1 as D (6 bases). The CDR3 is 17 amino acids. The V end lost 2 bases, the J end lost 4 bases, and 20 bases lay between the germline ends. The DNA of the CDR3 is TGTGCCAGCAGTTTAAATTTTAGGACACAGGGTTTCTATGGCTACACCTTC. Its translation is CASSLNFRTQGFYGYTF.

This clonotype was seen at least ten times. This rearrangement joins TRBV28 to TRBJ2-7, with 7 bases matching TRBD1. The trim removed 3 bases at V and 3 bases at J, leaving 8 bases unmatched. This CDR3 is built from 15 residues. The germline gives CDR1 MDHEN, CDR2 SYDVKM. The CDR3 loop is CASSFPGGFHYEQYF. The CDR3 DNA reads as TGTGCCAGCAGTTTCCCAGGGGGTTTCCACTACGAGCAGTACTTC.

This clonotype showed up just a few times. The chain uses TRBV6-6 and TRBJ1-5; D is unclear. The CDR3 length is 14 residues. Germline V gene sequence: CDR1 MNHNY, CDR2 SVGAGI (reference sequence). V was trimmed by 4 bases and J by 0 bases, leaving 7 bases between them. CDR3 coding DNA: TGTGCCAGCAGTTCGTCCGATAGCAATCAGCCCCAGCATTTT. This gives the protein CASSSSDSNQPQHF.

In its sample, this clonotype was seen many times. The V call is TRBV18, the J call TRBJ1-5; no reliable D call. This CDR3 has 16 residues. V lost 2 bases and J 2 bases, leaving 13 bases between the germline ends. Germline assignment: CDR1 KGHSH and CDR2 LQKENI. The CDR3, as DNA: TGTGCCAGCTCACCATCCCCCTTTGCAGGCAATCAGCCCCAGCATTTT. As protein: CASSPSPFAGNQPQHF.